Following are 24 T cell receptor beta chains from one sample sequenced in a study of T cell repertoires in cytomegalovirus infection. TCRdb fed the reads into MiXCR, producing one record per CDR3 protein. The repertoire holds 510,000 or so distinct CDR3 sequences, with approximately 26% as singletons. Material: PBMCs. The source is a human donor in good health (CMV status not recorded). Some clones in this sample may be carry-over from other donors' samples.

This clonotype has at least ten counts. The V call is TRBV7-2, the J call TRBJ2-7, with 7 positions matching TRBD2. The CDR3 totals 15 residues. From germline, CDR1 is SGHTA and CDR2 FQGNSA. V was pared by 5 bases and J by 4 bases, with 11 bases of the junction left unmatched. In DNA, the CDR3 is TGTGCCAGCAGCCAAAGGGGCGGGAGATGGTACGAGCAGTACTTC. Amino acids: CASSQRGGRWYEQYF. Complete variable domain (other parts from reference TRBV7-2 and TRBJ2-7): GAGVSQSPSNKVTEKGKDVELRCDPISGHTALYWYRQSLGQGLEFLIYFQGNSAPDKSGLPSDRFSAERTGGSVSTLTIQRTQQEDSAVYLCASSQRGGRWYEQYFGPGTRLTVT.

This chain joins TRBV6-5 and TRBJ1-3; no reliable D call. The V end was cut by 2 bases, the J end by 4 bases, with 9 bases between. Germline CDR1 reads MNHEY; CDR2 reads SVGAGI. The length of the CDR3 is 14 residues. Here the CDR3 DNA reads TGTGCCAGCAGTTACGAAAGTATGGGAAACACCATATATTTT. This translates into CASSYESMGNTIYF.

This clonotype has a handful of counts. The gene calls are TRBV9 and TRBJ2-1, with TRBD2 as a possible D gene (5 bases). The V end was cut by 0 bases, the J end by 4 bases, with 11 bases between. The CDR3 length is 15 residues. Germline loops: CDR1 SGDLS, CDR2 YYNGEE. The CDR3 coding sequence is TGTGCCAGCAGCGTAGCGGCGGGCTCATACAATGAGCAGTTCTTC. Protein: CASSVAAGSYNEQFF.

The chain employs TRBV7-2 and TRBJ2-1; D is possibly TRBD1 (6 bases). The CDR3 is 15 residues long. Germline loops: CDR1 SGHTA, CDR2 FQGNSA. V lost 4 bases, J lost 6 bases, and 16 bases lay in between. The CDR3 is CASSSQGVLSNEQFF. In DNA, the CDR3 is TGTGCCAGCAGCTCACAGGGAGTACTAAGCAATGAGCAGTTCTTC. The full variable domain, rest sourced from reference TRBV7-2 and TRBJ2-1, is GAGVSQSPSNKVTEKGKDVELRCDPISGHTALYWYRQSLGQGLEFLIYFQGNSAPDKSGLPSDRFSAERTGGSVSTLTIQRTQQEDSAVYLCASSSQGVLSNEQFFGPGTRLTVL.

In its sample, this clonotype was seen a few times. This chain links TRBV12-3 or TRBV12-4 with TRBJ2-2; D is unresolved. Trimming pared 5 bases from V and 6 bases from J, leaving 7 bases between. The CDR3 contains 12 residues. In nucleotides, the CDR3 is TGTGCCAGCAGTCCCTGGGCCGGGGAGCTGTTTTTT. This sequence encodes CASSPWAGELFF.

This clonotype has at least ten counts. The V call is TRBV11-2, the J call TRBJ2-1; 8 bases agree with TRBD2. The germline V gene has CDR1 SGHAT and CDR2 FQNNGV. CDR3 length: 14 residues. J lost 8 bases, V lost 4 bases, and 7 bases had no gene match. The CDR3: CASSSAGTRHEQFF. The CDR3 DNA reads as TGTGCCAGCAGCTCAGCCGGGACTAGGCATGAGCAGTTCTTC.

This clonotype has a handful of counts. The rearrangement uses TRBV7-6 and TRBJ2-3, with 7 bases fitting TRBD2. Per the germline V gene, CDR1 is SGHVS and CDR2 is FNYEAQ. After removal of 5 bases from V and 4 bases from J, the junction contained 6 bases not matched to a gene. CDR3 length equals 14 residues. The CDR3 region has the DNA TGTGCCAGCAGCGCCGTAGCGGGTCCAGATACGCAGTATTTT. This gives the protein CASSAVAGPDTQYF.

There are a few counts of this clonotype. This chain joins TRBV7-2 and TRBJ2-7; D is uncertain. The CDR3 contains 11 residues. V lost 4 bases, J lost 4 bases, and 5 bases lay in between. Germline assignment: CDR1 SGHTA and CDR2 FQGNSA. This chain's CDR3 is CASSWLYEQYF. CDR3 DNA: TGTGCCAGCAGCTGGTTATACGAGCAGTACTTC.

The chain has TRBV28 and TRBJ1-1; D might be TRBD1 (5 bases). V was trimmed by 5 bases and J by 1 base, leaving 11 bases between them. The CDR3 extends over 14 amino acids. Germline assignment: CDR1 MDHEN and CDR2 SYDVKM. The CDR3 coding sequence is TGTGCCAGCAGTGCCCTCAGGGAGAACACTGAAGCTTTCTTT. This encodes CASSALRENTEAFF.

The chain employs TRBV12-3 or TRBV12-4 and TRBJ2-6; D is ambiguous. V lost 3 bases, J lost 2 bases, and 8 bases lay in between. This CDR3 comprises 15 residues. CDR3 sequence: CASSFGFTGANVLTF. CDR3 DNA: TGTGCCAGCAGTTTTGGGTTTACTGGGGCCAACGTCCTGACTTTC.

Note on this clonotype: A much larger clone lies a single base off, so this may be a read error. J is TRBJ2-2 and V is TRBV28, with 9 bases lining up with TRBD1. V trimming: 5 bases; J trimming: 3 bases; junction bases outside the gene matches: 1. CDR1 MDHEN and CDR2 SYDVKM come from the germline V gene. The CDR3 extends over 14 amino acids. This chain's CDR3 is CASSGTGHTGELFF. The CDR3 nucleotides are TGTGCCAGCAGTGGGACAGGGCACACCGGGGAGCTGTTTTTT.

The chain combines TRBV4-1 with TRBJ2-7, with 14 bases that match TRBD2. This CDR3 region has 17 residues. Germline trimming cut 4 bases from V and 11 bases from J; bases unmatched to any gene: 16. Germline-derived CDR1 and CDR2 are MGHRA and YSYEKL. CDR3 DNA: TGCGCCAGCAGCCCGAGACGAGGGACTAGCGGGAGCGGTGAAAAGTACTTC. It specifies CASSPRRGTSGSGEKYF.

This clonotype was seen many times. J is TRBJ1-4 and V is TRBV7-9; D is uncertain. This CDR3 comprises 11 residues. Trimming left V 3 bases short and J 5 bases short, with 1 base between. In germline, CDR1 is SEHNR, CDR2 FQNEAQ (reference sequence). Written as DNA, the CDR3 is TGTGCCAGCAGCTTGAATGAAAAACTGTTTTTT. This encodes CASSLNEKLFF. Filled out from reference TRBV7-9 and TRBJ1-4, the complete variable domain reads DTGVSQNPRHKITKRGQNVTFRCDPISEHNRLYWYRQTLGQGPEFLTYFQNEAQLEKSRLLSDRFSAERPKGSFSTLEIQRTEQGDSAMYLCASSLNEKLFFGSGTQLSVL.

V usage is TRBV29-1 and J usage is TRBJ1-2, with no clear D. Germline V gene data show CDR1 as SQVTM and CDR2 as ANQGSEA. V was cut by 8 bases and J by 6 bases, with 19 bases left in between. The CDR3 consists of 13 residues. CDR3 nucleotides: TGCAGCACTCCCCGGAGGTCTGGGAATGGCTACACCTTC. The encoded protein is CSTPRRSGNGYTF.

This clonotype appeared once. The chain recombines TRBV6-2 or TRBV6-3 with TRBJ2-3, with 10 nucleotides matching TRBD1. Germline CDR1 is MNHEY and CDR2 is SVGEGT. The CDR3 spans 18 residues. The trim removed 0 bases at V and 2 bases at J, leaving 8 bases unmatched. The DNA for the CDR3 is TGTGCCAGCAGTTACTCGGTTGGACAGGGGGGACTCACAGATACGCAGTATTTT. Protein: CASSYSVGQGGLTDTQYF.

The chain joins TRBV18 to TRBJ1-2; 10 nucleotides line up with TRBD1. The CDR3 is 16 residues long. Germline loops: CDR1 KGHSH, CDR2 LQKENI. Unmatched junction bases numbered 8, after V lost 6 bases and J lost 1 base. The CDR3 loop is CASSQTGGSGNYGYTF. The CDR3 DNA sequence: TGTGCCAGCTCTCAGACAGGGGGCTCCGGTAACTATGGCTACACCTTC.

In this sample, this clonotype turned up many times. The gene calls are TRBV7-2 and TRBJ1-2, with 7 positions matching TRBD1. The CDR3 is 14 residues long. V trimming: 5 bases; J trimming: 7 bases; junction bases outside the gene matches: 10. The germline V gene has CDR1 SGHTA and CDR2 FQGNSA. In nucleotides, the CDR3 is TGTGCCAGCAGCATTTCCAGGGGGGAGGGTGGCTACACCTTC. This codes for CASSISRGEGGYTF.

The CDR3 protein is CASSINVISGHEQFF. The DNA of the CDR3 is TGTGCCAGTAGTATTAATGTCATATCGGGCCATGAGCAGTTCTTC. This chain uses TRBV19 with TRBJ2-1; D not resolved. This CDR3 is built from 15 residues. In germline, CDR1 is LNHDA, CDR2 SQIVND (reference sequence). V was shortened by 3 bases and J by 8 bases, with 17 bases between the two germline ends.

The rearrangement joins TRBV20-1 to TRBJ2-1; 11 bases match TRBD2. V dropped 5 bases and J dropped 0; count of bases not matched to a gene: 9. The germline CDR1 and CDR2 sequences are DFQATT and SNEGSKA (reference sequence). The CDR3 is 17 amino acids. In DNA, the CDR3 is TGCAGTGCTGACAGACTAGCGGGAAGGATCTCCTACAATGAGCAGTTCTTC. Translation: CSADRLAGRISYNEQFF.

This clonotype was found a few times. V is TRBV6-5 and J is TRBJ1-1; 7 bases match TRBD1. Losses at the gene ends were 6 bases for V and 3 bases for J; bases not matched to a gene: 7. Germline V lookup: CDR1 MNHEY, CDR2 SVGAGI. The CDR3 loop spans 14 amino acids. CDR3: CASRKGGADTEAFF. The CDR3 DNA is TGTGCCAGCAGAAAAGGGGGCGCGGACACTGAAGCTTTCTTT.

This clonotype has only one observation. The CDR3: CASSAGTSGTRAAQYF. The CDR3 DNA is TGTGCCAGCAGCGCCGGGACTAGCGGGACTCGGGCGGCCCAGTACTTC. This chain joins TRBV9 and TRBJ2-5; 13 bases match TRBD2. Germline V gene data show CDR1 as SGDLS and CDR2 as YYNGEE. This CDR3 contains 16 residues. J was trimmed by 9 bases and V by 3 bases; bases with no gene match: 11.

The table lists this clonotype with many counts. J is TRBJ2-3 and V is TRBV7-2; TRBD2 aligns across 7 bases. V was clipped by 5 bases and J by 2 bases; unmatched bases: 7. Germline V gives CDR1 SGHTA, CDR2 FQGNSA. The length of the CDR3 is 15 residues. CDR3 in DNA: TGTGCCAGCAGCCCCCCAGCGGGACTCACAGATACGCAGTATTTT. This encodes CASSPPAGLTDTQYF.

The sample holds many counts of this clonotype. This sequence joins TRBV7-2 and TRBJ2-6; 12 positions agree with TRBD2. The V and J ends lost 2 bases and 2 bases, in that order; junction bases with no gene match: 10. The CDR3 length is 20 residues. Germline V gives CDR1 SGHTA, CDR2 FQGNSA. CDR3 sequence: CASSLTLPSGRGTGANVLTF. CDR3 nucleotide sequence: TGTGCCAGCAGCTTAACCCTCCCTAGCGGGAGGGGCACTGGGGCCAACGTCCTGACTTTC. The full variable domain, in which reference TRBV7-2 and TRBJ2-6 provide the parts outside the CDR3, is GAGVSQSPSNKVTEKGKDVELRCDPISGHTALYWYRQSLGQGLEFLIYFQGNSAPDKSGLPSDRFSAERTGGSVSTLTIQRTQQEDSAVYLCASSLTLPSGRGTGANVLTFGAGSRLTVL.

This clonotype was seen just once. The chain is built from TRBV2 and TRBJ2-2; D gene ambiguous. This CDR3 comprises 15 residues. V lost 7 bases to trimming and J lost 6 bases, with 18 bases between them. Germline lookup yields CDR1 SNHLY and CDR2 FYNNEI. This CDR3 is CASILGTSHAGELFF. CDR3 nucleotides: TGTGCCAGCATTCTGGGAACCTCGCACGCCGGGGAGCTGTTTTTT.